This T cell receptor beta chain came from a study of T cells after yellow fever vaccination. About the study: Preparing low-cell-number fractions relied on SMART-Seq v4 Ultra Low Input. General study findings and limits: Once the booster was given, most primary-vaccination clones reappeared, at about 95% for CD4 and 88% for CD8.

This clonotype was found many times. What it recognizes is unknown. CDR1 and CDR2 from the germline V gene are ENHRY and SYGVKD. The CDR3 has 13 amino acids. V trimming: 0 bases; J trimming: 10 bases; junction bases outside the gene matches: 4. Researchers made TCR cDNA using 5'RACE template switching, and this step added a universal primer site and UMIs. One entry per CDR3 protein results from TCRdb running MiXCR on the 5' RACE reads. In the table there are around 530,000 distinct CDR3 sequences, around 16% of which are singletons. This TCR was sampled from a young man who received the YFV17D yellow fever vaccine. The sequences come from PBMCs, collected around 5 days after the first yellow fever vaccination. The rearrangement uses TRBV10-3 and TRBJ2-5, with TRBD2 matching 8 bases. As DNA, the CDR3 is TGTGCCATCAGTGAGTCTGTCGGGGGGGACCAGTACTTC. Encoded protein: CAISESVGGDQYF.